Included here is one TCR beta chain sequence, with context. The CDR3 totals 14 residues. V dropped 0 bases and J dropped 0 bases, with 7 bases sitting between them. Germline V gene sequence: CDR1 SGDLS, CDR2 YYNGEE. The data stem from a study of control samples from healthy donors and cancer patients. Libraries were prepared by immunoSEQ multiplex PCR; TCRdb keeps only in-frame clonotypes and omits some of them. The table has about 150,000 clones, over 90% seen once. The chain combines TRBV9 with TRBJ2-7, with D uncertain. Sample: blood. The sequence derives from a man aged 50 to 60 in good health. The CDR3 DNA reads as TGTGCCAGCAGCGTAGACACGACCTCCTACGAGCAGTACTTC. Protein: CASSVDTTSYEQYF.